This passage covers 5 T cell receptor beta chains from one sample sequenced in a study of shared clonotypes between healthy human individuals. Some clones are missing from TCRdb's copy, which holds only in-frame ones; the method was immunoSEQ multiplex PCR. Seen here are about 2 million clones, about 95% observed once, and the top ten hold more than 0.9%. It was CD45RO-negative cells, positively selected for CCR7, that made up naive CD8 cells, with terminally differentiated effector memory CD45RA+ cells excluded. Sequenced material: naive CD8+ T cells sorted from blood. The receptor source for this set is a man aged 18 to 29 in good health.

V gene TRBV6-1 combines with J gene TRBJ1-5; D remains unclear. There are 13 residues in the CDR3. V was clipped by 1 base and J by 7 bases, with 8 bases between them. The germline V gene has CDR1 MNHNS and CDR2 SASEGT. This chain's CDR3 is CASSEVPGQPQHF. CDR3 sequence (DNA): TGTGCCAGCAGTGAAGTGCCCGGGCAGCCCCAGCATTTT.

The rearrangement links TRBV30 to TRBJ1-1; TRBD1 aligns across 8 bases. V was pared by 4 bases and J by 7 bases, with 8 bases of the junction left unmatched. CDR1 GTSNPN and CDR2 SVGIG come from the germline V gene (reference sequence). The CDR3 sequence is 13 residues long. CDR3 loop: CAWTGGASGEAFF. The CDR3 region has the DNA TGTGCCTGGACAGGGGGCGCGTCGGGTGAAGCTTTCTTT.

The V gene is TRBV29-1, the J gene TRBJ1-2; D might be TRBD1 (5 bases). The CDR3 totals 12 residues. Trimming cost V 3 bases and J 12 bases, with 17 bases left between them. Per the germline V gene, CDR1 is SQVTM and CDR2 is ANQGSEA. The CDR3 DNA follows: TGCAGCGTTGAGCGGGACGTCCAGGAGAACACCTTC. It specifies CSVERDVQENTF.

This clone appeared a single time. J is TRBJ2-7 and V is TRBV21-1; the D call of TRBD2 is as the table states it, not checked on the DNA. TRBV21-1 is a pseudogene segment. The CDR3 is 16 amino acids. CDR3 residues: CASSKYTGERAYEQYF. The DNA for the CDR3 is TGTGCCAGCAGCAAATACACGGGGGAACGGGCCTACGAGCAGTACTTC.

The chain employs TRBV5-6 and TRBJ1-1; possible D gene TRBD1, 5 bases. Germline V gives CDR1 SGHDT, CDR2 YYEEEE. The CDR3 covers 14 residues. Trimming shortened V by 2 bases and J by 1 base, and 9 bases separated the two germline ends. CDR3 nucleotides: TGTGCCAGCAGCTTCCACAGGACGAACACTGAAGCTTTCTTT. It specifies CASSFHRTNTEAFF.